This T cell receptor beta chain derives from a study of blood T cell repertoires in COVID-19. Using immunoSEQ multiplex PCR, the repertoire was profiled, and TCRdb retains in-frame clones only, with some absent. The sample carries some 180,000 clones, around 80% recorded once. Per the germline V gene, CDR1 is MNHEY and CDR2 is SVGAGI. The CDR3 length is 13 residues. With V trimmed by 8 bases and J by 7 bases, 5 bases remained unmatched. The chain uses TRBV6-5 and TRBJ1-6, with 7 nucleotides matching TRBD1. Sequenced: peripheral blood. This receptor was obtained from a human donor in a cohort sampled during active COVID-19. The CDR3 DNA reads as TGTGCCAGCTCGGGGACAGCGAATTCACCCCTCCACTTT. It translates to CASSGTANSPLHF.